This T cell receptor (beta chain) appears in the sequencing data of a study of T cell changes during pregnancy in multiple sclerosis. Trimming left V 3 bases short and J 4 bases short, with 13 bases between. This CDR3 has 14 residues. Germline V gene sequence: CDR1 SQVTM, CDR2 ANQGSEA. Sequencing used immunoSEQ multiplex PCR; TCRdb keeps in-frame clones, though not all of them. The sample holds tens of thousands of clones, 85% to 90% seen once. The rearrangement joins TRBV29-1 to TRBJ1-3; TRBD1 is a possible D gene (5 bases). This clonotype was sampled from a female donor with multiple sclerosis, enrolled in a pregnancy study. The starting material was CD4+ T cells from peripheral blood mononuclear cells, obtained in the first trimester of pregnancy. The CDR3 reads CSVDQGLMGNTIYF. In DNA, the CDR3 is TGCAGCGTTGATCAGGGTTTGATGGGAAACACCATATATTTT. The whole variable domain, remainder taken from reference TRBV29-1 and TRBJ1-3, is SAVISQKPSRDICQRGTSLTIQCQVDSQVTMMFWYRQQPGQSLTLIATANQGSEATYESGFVIDKFPISRPNLTFSTLTVSNMSPEDSSIYLCSVDQGLMGNTIYFGEGSWLTVV.